This entry lists 21 T cell receptor beta chains sequenced from one sample in a study of molecular identifiers for immune sequencing clone quantification. MiXCR, run by TCRdb on the PCR reads, gives a single entry per CDR3 protein. The top ten clones hold around a tenth of a sample with roughly 100,000 distinct CDR3 sequences, about a third of them seen once. Material for sequencing was naive CD8+ T cells from blood, with Jurkat cell RNA spiked in. Subset specified: FACS-sorted CD8+CD4-CCR7+CD45RA+ naive T cells. The source of these receptors is a human donor in good health. Some libraries in this study had Jurkat cell RNA spiked in.

This clonotype was found a few times. This chain joins TRBV28 and TRBJ2-3; D not certain. This CDR3 comprises 15 residues. V was pared by 7 bases and J by 2 bases, with 16 bases between. Germline V gene sequence: CDR1 MDHEN, CDR2 SYDVKM. In DNA form, the CDR3 reads TGTGCCAGCACTTTTAAGCCTTTTTTCACAGATACGCAGTATTTT. Translated, it gives CASTFKPFFTDTQYF.

The chain joins TRBV4-2 to TRBJ2-7; the match to TRBD1 covers 7 bases. CDR3 size: 15 residues. Trimming at V came to 1 base and at J to 5 bases, leaving 8 bases not matched to a gene. From germline, CDR1 is LGHNA and CDR2 YNFKEQ. The CDR3 sequence: CASSQAGQSINEQYF. The CDR3 nucleotides read TGTGCCAGCAGCCAAGCGGGACAGTCAATCAACGAGCAGTACTTC.

The CDR3 DNA is TGCAGTGCTAGTCTAGGGCCAAGGACCTACGAGCAGTACTTC. Its translation is CSASLGPRTYEQYF. The chain recombines TRBV20-1 with TRBJ2-7, with D unclear. This CDR3 has 14 residues. V lost 3 bases, J lost 2 bases, and 14 bases lay in between. Germline V gene sequence: CDR1 DFQATT, CDR2 SNEGSKA (reference sequence).

This sequence joins TRBV20-1 and TRBJ2-5; no firm D call. Germline V lookup: CDR1 DFQATT, CDR2 SNEGSKA (reference sequence). CDR3 length: 15 residues. Trimming shortened V by 3 bases and J by 7 bases, and 21 bases separated the two germline ends. In DNA form, the CDR3 reads TGCAGTGCTAGTCGGGCAGACGAGGCTCTGGCGACCCAGTACTTC. Protein product: CSASRADEALATQYF.

Concerning this clonotype itself: A much larger clonotype is one base distant, so this may be a read error. The genes are TRBV7-9 and TRBJ2-5, with 10 positions matching TRBD2. Germline values: CDR1 SEHNR, CDR2 FQNEAQ (reference sequence). The CDR3 length is 14 residues. The CDR3 sequence: CASCLLAGLETQYF. The CDR3 DNA reads as TGTGCCAGCTGCTTACTAGCGGGACTAGAGACCCAGTACTTC.

V is TRBV3-1 and J is TRBJ1-4; D might be TRBD1 (5 bases). CDR1 and CDR2 (germline): LGHDT, YNNKEL (reference sequence). V shed 1 base and J shed 4 bases, with 7 bases lying between them. The CDR3 loop spans 14 amino acids. DNA of the CDR3: TGTGCCAGCAGCCAAGTAGGGGTTAATGAAAAACTGTTTTTT. Translated, it gives CASSQVGVNEKLFF.

This clonotype was observed a few times. The V call is TRBV28, the J call TRBJ2-3; TRBD1 might be the D (7 bases). This CDR3 comprises 17 residues. Germline loops: CDR1 MDHEN, CDR2 SYDVKM. The ends were cut back, 5 bases at V and 3 bases at J, with 21 bases in the middle. Written as DNA, the CDR3 is TGTGCCAGCAGTCAGGGGGACATCCTTGGGAGGACAGATACGCAGTATTTT. Translated, it gives CASSQGDILGRTDTQYF.

The sample holds one count of this clonotype. This CDR3 is missing its conserved last phenylalanine or tryptophan, likely due to a read error. The genes are TRBV28 and TRBJ2-7, with 8 nucleotides matching TRBD2. The CDR3 length is 15 residues. J lost 1 base, V lost 1 base, and 3 bases had no gene match. Germline V CDR1 and CDR2: MDHEN, SYDVKM. In DNA form, the CDR3 reads TGTGCCAGCAGTTTATACGCGGGAGGATCCTACGAGCAGTACTCC. Translation gives CASSLYAGGSYEQYS.

On this clonotype: At one of its ends the junction is not consistent with the germline gene, which may arise from a read error. The CDR3 loop reads CSVEEDPSSYGQYF. The DNA of the CDR3 is TGCAGCGTTGAAGAGGACCCGAGCTCCTACGGGCAGTACTTC. The chain carries TRBV29-1 and TRBJ2-7; D is unresolved. The CDR3 has 14 residues. Per the germline V gene, CDR1 is SQVTM and CDR2 is ANQGSEA.

Details on this clonotype: The junction departs from the called germline gene at one end, perhaps through a read error. This chain uses TRBV6-1 with TRBJ2-5, with 8 bases aligning to TRBD1. This CDR3 has 14 amino acids. Germline V gene lookup returns CDR1 MNHNS and CDR2 SASEGT. Here the CDR3 reads CASSETGVQDTQYF. In nucleotides, the CDR3 is TGTGCCAGCAGTGAGACAGGGGTCCAAGACACCCAGTACTTT.

This clonotype was found a few times. This rearrangement joins TRBV7-2 to TRBJ2-7; tentatively, D is TRBD1 or TRBD2 (5 bases each). The CDR3 extends over 13 amino acids. CDR1 and CDR2 from the germline V gene are SGHTA and FQGNSA. Trimming stripped 5 bases from V and 4 bases from J, with 12 bases between. The CDR3 is CASSRVGVYEQYF. The CDR3 DNA reads TGTGCCAGCAGCCGTGTGGGGGTATACGAGCAGTACTTC.

Only a few counts were recorded for this clonotype. This sequence joins TRBV11-2 and TRBJ1-4; D is possibly TRBD1 (6 bases). V dropped 6 bases and J dropped 6 bases, with 8 bases sitting between them. Germline CDR1 SGHAT, CDR2 FQNNGV. The CDR3 contains 12 residues. CDR3 region: CASRGGDEKLFF. The CDR3 DNA sequence: TGTGCCAGCAGAGGGGGGGATGAAAAACTGTTTTTT.

J is TRBJ1-1 and V is TRBV10-3, with D possibly being TRBD1 (5 bases). V was clipped by 10 bases and J by 5 bases, with 17 bases between them. This CDR3 region has 13 residues. In germline, CDR1 is ENHRY, CDR2 SYGVKD. The CDR3 DNA follows: TGTGCCACCGACGAGGGGTTTGGGACTGAAGCTTTCTTT. Its protein is CATDEGFGTEAFF.

In the case of this clonotype: With a much larger clone just one base away, this may be a read error. This chain's CDR3 is CSARGLGYEQYF. In DNA form, the CDR3 reads TGCAGTGCTAGAGGACTTGGCTACGAGCAGTACTTC. The rearrangement joins TRBV20-1 to TRBJ2-7; D not certain. CDR3 length equals 12 residues. Germline V CDR1 and CDR2: DFQATT, SNEGSKA (reference sequence). V gave up 1 base and J gave up 3 bases, with 7 bases separating them.

V gene TRBV4-1 combines with J gene TRBJ2-1; 8 bases line up with TRBD2. V gave up 0 bases and J gave up 2 bases; unmatched junction bases: 3. The CDR3 contains 16 residues. Germline V lookup: CDR1 MGHRA, CDR2 YSYEKL. CDR3 protein: CASSQDEREPYNEQFF. DNA for the CDR3: TGCGCCAGCAGCCAAGATGAGCGGGAGCCCTACAATGAGCAGTTCTTC.

This clonotype has ten or more counts. The V gene is TRBV28, the J gene TRBJ1-4; D not certain. Germline loops: CDR1 MDHEN, CDR2 SYDVKM. The CDR3 contains 18 residues. Trimming shortened V by 6 bases and J by 0 bases, and 20 bases separated the two germline ends. This CDR3 reads CASSPPARTDATNEKLFF. CDR3 in DNA: TGTGCCAGCAGCCCTCCGGCCCGGACGGACGCAACTAATGAAAAACTGTTTTTT.

This clonotype was picked up a small number of times. A read error may produce the germline difference seen at one junction end. The chain employs TRBV7-6 and TRBJ2-1; 13 bases match TRBD2. Germline V gene data show CDR1 as SGHVS and CDR2 as FNYEAQ. This CDR3 has 17 residues. The CDR3 nucleotides read TGTGCCAGCAGCTTAGAGGCGGGACTAGCGGGGCCCAATGAGCGGTTCTTC. Protein sequence: CASSLEAGLAGPNERFF.

This clonotype occurred many times. The J gene is TRBJ2-3, the V gene TRBV28; TRBD2 matches 10 bases. The CDR3 has 16 residues. Germline V gives CDR1 MDHEN, CDR2 SYDVKM. V shed 0 bases, J shed 5 bases, and the junction held 5 bases outside the gene matches. The DNA for the CDR3 is TGTGCCAGCAGTTTATGGGCTAGCGGGAGTGAAGATACGCAGTATTTT. Translation gives CASSLWASGSEDTQYF.

This clonotype was recorded at least ten times. The chain recombines TRBV28 with TRBJ1-1, with D tentatively TRBD1 (5 bases). The CDR3 is made up of 17 amino acids. The germline V gene has CDR1 MDHEN and CDR2 SYDVKM. Trimming took 5 bases from V and 5 from J, leaving 24 bases between them. This chain's CDR3 is CASSPFPGSGGKTEAFF. The CDR3 bases are TGTGCCAGCAGTCCTTTCCCGGGTTCGGGGGGAAAAACTGAAGCTTTCTTT. Full variable domain (missing parts from reference TRBV28 and TRBJ1-1): DVKVTQSSRYLVKRTGEKVFLECVQDMDHENMFWYRQDPGLGLRLIYFSYDVKMKEKGDIPEGYSVSREKKERFSLILESASTNQTSMYLCASSPFPGSGGKTEAFFGQGTRLTVV.

Concerning this clonotype itself: A much larger clone lies one base from this, so it may be a read error. The V gene is TRBV28, the J gene TRBJ2-3, with D hard to call. The CDR3 sequence is 15 residues long. CDR1 is MDHEN and CDR2 is SYDVKM in the germline V gene. DNA of the CDR3: TGTGCCAGCAGCCCTACAACGGCCCGGGCAGATACGCAGAATTTT. Amino acids: CASSPTTARADTQNF.

This clonotype was recorded a few times. J is TRBJ2-3 and V is TRBV7-6, with D possibly being TRBD1 or TRBD2 (5 bases each). The germline V and J ends were trimmed by 3 bases and 5 bases, with 6 bases remaining between them. CDR3 length: 12 amino acids. Germline CDR1 reads SGHVS; CDR2 reads FNYEAQ. CDR3 bases: TGTGCCAGCAGCTTTGGGGGAGATACGCAGTATTTT. Translating gives CASSFGGDTQYF.